The entry below gives a single TCR beta chain sequence along with its context. The sample contains more than one DNA sequence encoding this CDR3. These data originate in a study of radiation and T cells in renal cell carcinoma. The protocol was immunoSEQ multiplex PCR, while the TCRdb copy is restricted to in-frame clones and leaves out a portion. Of about 130,000 clones listed, 70% to 90% are singletons. Time point of the sample: blood 2 weeks post-SBRT. The treatment here: 15 Gy SBRT to primary tumor, nephrectomy 4 weeks later. Germline CDR1 reads SGHDN; CDR2 reads FVKESK. The ends were cut back, 0 bases at V and 7 bases at J, with 7 bases in the middle. The CDR3 runs 14 residues.

The rearrangement joins TRBV14 to TRBJ1-6, with D uncertain. This clonotype originated in a woman in her sixties or seventies with renal cell carcinoma. The specimen was blood, collected from a patient whose treatment included radiotherapy and nephrectomy. The CDR3 DNA follows: TGTGCCAGCAGCCAAGAGACAACGAATTCACCCCTCCACTTT. It encodes CASSQETTNSPLHF.